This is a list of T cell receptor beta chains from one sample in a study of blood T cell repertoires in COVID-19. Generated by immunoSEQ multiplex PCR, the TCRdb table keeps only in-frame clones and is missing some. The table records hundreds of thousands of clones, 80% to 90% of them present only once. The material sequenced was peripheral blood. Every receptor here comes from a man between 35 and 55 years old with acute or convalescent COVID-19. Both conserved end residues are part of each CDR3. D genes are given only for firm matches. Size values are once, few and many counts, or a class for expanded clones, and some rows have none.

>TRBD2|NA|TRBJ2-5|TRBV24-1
CATSDQSGGAQETQYF
TGTGCCACCAGTGATCAGAGCGGGGGGGCTCAAGAGACCCAGTACTTC
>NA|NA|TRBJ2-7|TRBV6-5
CASSYWQKRTYEQYF
TGTGCCAGCAGTTACTGGCAGAAACGAACCTACGAGCAGTACTTC
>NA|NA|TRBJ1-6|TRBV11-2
CASSPPGSPLHF
TGTGCCAGCAGCCCCCCGGGTTCACCCCTCCACTTT
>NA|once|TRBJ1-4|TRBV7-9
CASSPEGGRYEKLFF
TGTGCCAGCAGCCCGGAGGGCGGGAGGTATGAAAAACTGTTTTTT
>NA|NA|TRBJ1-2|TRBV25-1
CASSESQGVGGLYGYTF
TGTGCCAGCAGTGAATCACAGGGTGTGGGGGGGCTCTATGGCTACACCTTC
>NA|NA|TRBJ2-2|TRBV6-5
CASRLQGNTGELFF
TGTGCCAGCAGGCTCCAGGGGAACACCGGGGAGCTGTTTTTT
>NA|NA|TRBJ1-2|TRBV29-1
CSVTAFDGYTF
TGCAGCGTGACAGCCTTCGATGGCTACACCTTC
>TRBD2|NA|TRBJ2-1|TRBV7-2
CASSARLAGVRAEQFF
TGTGCCAGCAGCGCAAGACTAGCGGGGGTCCGGGCTGAGCAGTTCTTC
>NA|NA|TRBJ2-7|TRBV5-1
CASSGGSYEQYF
TGCGCCAGCAGTGGGGGGTCCTACGAGCAGTACTTC
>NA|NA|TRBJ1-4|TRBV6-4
CASSDSGPYEKLFF
TGTGCCAGCAGTGACTCGGGGCCTTATGAAAAACTGTTTTTT
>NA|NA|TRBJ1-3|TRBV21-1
CAIVLDRGKSGNTIYF
TGTGCCATCGTACTAGACAGGGGAAAATCTGGAAACACCATATATTTT
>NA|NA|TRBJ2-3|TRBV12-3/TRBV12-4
CASKWGADTQYF
TGTGCCAGCAAATGGGGAGCGGATACGCAGTATTTT
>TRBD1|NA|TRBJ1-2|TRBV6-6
CASSYSDRGVYGYTF
TGTGCCAGCAGTTACTCGGACAGGGGGGTCTATGGCTACACCTTC
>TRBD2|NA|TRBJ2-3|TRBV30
CAGLWGGVLTDTQYF
TGTGCCGGCCTGTGGGGGGGGGTTTTAACAGATACGCAGTATTTT
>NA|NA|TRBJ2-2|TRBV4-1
CASSQGGGARDTGELFF
TGCGCCAGCAGCCAAGGAGGGGGGGCGCGGGACACCGGGGAGCTGTTTTTT
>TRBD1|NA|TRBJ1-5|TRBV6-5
CASRRQGGSNQPQHF
TGTGCCAGCAGAAGACAGGGCGGAAGCAATCAGCCCCAGCATTTT
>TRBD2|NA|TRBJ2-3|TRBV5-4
CASSLGTSGSRSTDTQYF
TGTGCCAGCAGCTTGGGGACTAGCGGGAGTCGAAGCACAGATACGCAGTATTTT
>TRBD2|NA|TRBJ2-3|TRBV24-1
CATSGPHKRGGTDTQYF
TGTGCCACCAGTGGCCCCCATAAGCGGGGGGGCACAGATACGCAGTATTTT
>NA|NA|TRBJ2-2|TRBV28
CASIDRLNTGELFF
TGTGCCAGCATCGACAGATTGAACACCGGGGAGCTGTTTTTT
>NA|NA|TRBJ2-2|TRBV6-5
CASSYEEYTGELFF
TGTGCCAGCAGTTACGAGGAGTACACCGGGGAGCTGTTTTTT
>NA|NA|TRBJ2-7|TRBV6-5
CASSYSGPGGHEQYF
TGTGCCAGCAGTTACTCAGGGCCCGGAGGTCACGAGCAGTACTTC
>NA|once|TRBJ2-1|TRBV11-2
CASSFTGIRFF
TGTGCCAGCAGCTTCACAGGGATTAGGTTCTTC
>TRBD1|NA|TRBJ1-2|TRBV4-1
CASSQSPQGQGPGGYTF
TGCGCCAGCAGCCAATCCCCCCAGGGACAGGGGCCGGGGGGCTACACCTTC
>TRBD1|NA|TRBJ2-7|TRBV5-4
CASSTYPDRFYEQYF
TGTGCCAGCAGCACTTACCCGGACAGGTTCTACGAGCAGTACTTC
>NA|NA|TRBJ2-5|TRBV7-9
CASSFKDYEETQYF
TGTGCCAGCAGCTTCAAGGACTACGAAGAGACCCAGTACTTC
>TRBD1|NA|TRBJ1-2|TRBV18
CASSPTPGQAYGYTF
TGTGCCAGCTCACCGACTCCGGGACAGGCTTATGGCTACACCTTC
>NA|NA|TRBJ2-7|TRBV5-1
CASSLTTGPYEQYF
TGCGCCAGCAGCTTGACCACAGGGCCCTACGAGCAGTACTTC
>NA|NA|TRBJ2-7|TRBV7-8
CASSLGVSSYEQYF
TGTGCCAGCAGCTTAGGTGTCAGCTCCTACGAGCAGTACTTC
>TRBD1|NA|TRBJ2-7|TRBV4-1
CASSQGIGTAQEQYF
TGCGCCAGCAGCCAAGGAATAGGGACAGCCCAAGAGCAGTACTTC
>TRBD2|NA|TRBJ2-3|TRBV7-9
CASSPSGPTDTQYF
TGTGCCAGCAGCCCTAGCGGGCCCACAGATACGCAGTATTTT
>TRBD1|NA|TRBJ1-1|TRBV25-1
CASSGPGQGVTEAFF
TGTGCCAGCAGTGGCCCGGGACAGGGAGTAACTGAAGCTTTCTTT
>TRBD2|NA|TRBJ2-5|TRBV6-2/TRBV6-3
CASSLTGTSQETQYF
TGTGCCAGCAGTCTCACCGGGACTAGCCAAGAGACCCAGTACTTC
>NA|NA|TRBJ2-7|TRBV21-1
CASTRDRGTAYEQYF
TGTGCCAGCACGCGGGACAGGGGGACGGCCTACGAGCAGTACTTC
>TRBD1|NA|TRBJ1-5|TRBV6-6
CASSPTGGPSRWPQHF
TGTGCCAGCAGCCCGACAGGGGGCCCTTCTAGATGGCCCCAGCATTTT
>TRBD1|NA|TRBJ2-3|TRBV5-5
CASSFAGTGGGSTDTQYF
TGTGCCAGCAGCTTTGCAGGGACAGGGGGTGGGAGCACAGATACGCAGTATTTT
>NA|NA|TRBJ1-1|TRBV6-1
CASSEGQRYTEAFF
TGTGCCAGCAGTGAAGGCCAGCGATACACTGAAGCTTTCTTT